Below, 6 T cell receptor beta chains from the same sample are listed, as sequenced in a study of cytomegalovirus exposure and HLA in healthy donors. The PCR ran on 60 Vbeta and 13 Jbeta primers. TCRdb keeps only in-frame clones here, not all; method: immunoSEQ multiplex PCR. This repertoire shows about 130,000 clones, around 77% found once; its top ten account for around 2%. Sequenced input: PBMCs. The receptors derive from a young man in good health and CMV-seronegative.

The chain recombines TRBV2 with TRBJ1-2; 10 bases are shared with TRBD1. Germline CDR1 SNHLY, CDR2 FYNNEI. The CDR3 has 13 residues. V dropped 7 bases and J dropped 5; count of bases not matched to a gene: 4. Here the CDR3 DNA reads TGTGCCAGCAACCGGGACAGGGGTTATGGCTACACCTTC. Protein product: CASNRDRGYGYTF.

The chain recombines TRBV6-5 with TRBJ2-1; TRBD1 aligns across 7 bases. This CDR3 comprises 14 residues. Germline V CDR1 and CDR2: MNHEY, SVGAGI. The ends lost 4 bases at V and 4 bases at J; junction bases unmatched: 4. The DNA for the CDR3 is TGTGCCAGCAGTTTAGACAGGGAATACAATGAGCAGTTCTTC. Its protein is CASSLDREYNEQFF.

The chain combines TRBV13 with TRBJ2-3, with D possibly being TRBD2 (6 bases). Trimming pared 5 bases from V and 3 bases from J, leaving 15 bases between. This CDR3 is built from 15 residues. CDR1 and CDR2 (germline): PRHDT, FYEKMQ (reference sequence). The CDR3 region is CASSPVRGGTDTQYF. As DNA, the CDR3 is TGTGCCAGCAGCCCTGTCCGAGGAGGGACAGATACGCAGTATTTT.

The gene calls are TRBV19 and TRBJ2-7; 7 bases are a match to TRBD1. Trimming cost V 4 bases and J 2 bases; bases outside gene matches: 11. There are 16 residues in the CDR3. The germline gives CDR1 LNHDA, CDR2 SQIVND (reference sequence). CDR3 DNA: TGTGCCAGTAGTACCCACTCCGGGACAGTACCCTACGAGCAGTACTTC. This codes for CASSTHSGTVPYEQYF. Drawing the rest from reference TRBV19 and TRBJ2-7, the complete variable domain is DGGITQSPKYLFRKEGQNVTLSCEQNLNHDAMYWYRQDPGQGLRLIYYSQIVNDFQKGDIAEGYSVSREKKESFPLTVTSAQKNPTAFYLCASSTHSGTVPYEQYFGPGTRLTVT.

The rearrangement uses TRBV11-3 and TRBJ2-7; 9 bases map to TRBD1. The germline V gene has CDR1 SGHNT and CDR2 YENEEA. The CDR3 is made up of 14 amino acids. V was pared by 5 bases and J by 5 bases, with 7 bases of the junction left unmatched. DNA of the CDR3: TGTGCCAGCAGCGACGGGACAGGGAACGACGAGCAGTACTTC. Translating gives CASSDGTGNDEQYF.

This clone appeared a few times. The chain is built from TRBV6-6 and TRBJ1-5, with unresolved D. Deletions cut 2 bases from V and 0 bases from J, with 8 bases between. The CDR3 is 15 amino acids. Germline-derived CDR1 and CDR2 are MNHNY and SVGAGI (reference sequence). The DNA of the CDR3 is TGTGCCAGCAGTTACACCGGTTATAGCAATCAGCCCCAGCATTTT. This translates into CASSYTGYSNQPQHF.